Listed here are 16 T cell receptor beta chains from one sample, sequenced in a study of CD8+ T cells in alopecia areata. Treatment reported: oral pan-JAK inhibitor, 5-10 mg twice daily. cDNA reverse transcribed from extracted RNA served as the sequencing template. Repertoires were generated with immunoSEQ multiplex PCR, while TCRdb's copy carries only in-frame clones and drops some. The table shows 90,000 to 120,000 clones, with 84% occurring only once. This sample comprised CD8+ T cells sorted from blood, obtained at week 24, from a patient treated with tofacitinib. The receptor source for this set is a human donor with alopecia areata.

This chain uses TRBV19 with TRBJ2-5; D uncertain. The last part of the DNA fits TRBJ2-7 better; the J call may be wrong. This CDR3 has 13 amino acids. Germline values: CDR1 LNHDA, CDR2 SQIVND (reference sequence). The CDR3 here is CASSFGSSYEQYF. Written as DNA, the CDR3 is TGTGCCAGTAGTTTCGGCAGCTCCTACGAGCAGTACTTC.

This CDR3 is CASSYNPSYEQYF. CDR3 nucleotides: TGTGCCAGCAGTTACAATCCTTCCTACGAGCAGTACTTC. The V gene is TRBV6-5, the J gene TRBJ2-7; the D is unclear. V was pared by 2 bases and J by 1 base, with 6 bases between. The length of the CDR3 is 13 residues. The germline V gene has CDR1 MNHEY and CDR2 SVGAGI.

This clone was seen a single time. V is TRBV7-2 and J is TRBJ2-1, with TRBD2 identical over 9 bases. The CDR3 totals 16 residues. The V gene end was trimmed by 4 bases and the J gene end by 6 bases; junction bases not matched to a gene: 10. Germline V gene lookup returns CDR1 SGHTA and CDR2 FQGNSA. The CDR3 sequence: CASSSLSERGVNEQFF. The CDR3 DNA is TGTGCCAGCAGCTCCCTGTCCGAGCGGGGGGTCAATGAGCAGTTCTTC.

This clone occurred once. V gene TRBV4-3 combines with J gene TRBJ2-1; 8 bases map to TRBD1. The CDR3 is 14 amino acids. V lost 1 base to trimming and J lost 5 bases; unmatched junction nucleotides: 1. In germline, CDR1 is LGHNA, CDR2 YSLEER. This chain's CDR3 is CASSQVRGHNEQFF. CDR3 in DNA: TGCGCCAGCAGCCAAGTCAGGGGGCACAATGAGCAGTTCTTC.

The chain is built from TRBV27 and TRBJ1-1; D is ambiguous. Germline V lookup: CDR1 MNHEY, CDR2 SMNVEV (reference sequence). This CDR3 spans 13 amino acids. The V gene lost 0 bases and the J gene lost 0 bases, with 2 bases spanning the gap. The CDR3 reads CASSLSVNTEAFF. The CDR3 bases are TGTGCCAGCAGTTTATCAGTGAACACTGAAGCTTTCTTT.

This clone was seen a handful of times. The J gene is TRBJ2-5, the V gene TRBV5-4; 11 bases fit TRBD2. Germline-derived CDR1 and CDR2 are SGHNT and YYREEE (reference sequence). The junction had 7 bases not matched to a gene; V was cut back by 4 bases and J by 5 bases. The CDR3 contains 15 residues. DNA for the CDR3: TGTGCCAGCAGCGTTACGGGACTAGCGGTGGAGACCCAGTACTTC. It is translated as CASSVTGLAVETQYF.

The V and J genes are TRBV27 and TRBJ2-2; D may be TRBD2 (8 bases). This CDR3 is built from 17 residues. Germline lookup yields CDR1 MNHEY and CDR2 SMNVEV (reference sequence). Trimming pared 4 bases from V and 4 bases from J, leaving 19 bases between. In nucleotides, the CDR3 is TGTGCCAGCAGTTATCCGACTAGCGAGGGGGCCACCGGGGAGCTGTTTTTT. It encodes CASSYPTSEGATGELFF.

This chain uses TRBV7-9 with TRBJ2-7; 12 positions agree with TRBD2. The CDR3 runs 15 residues. Germline assignment: CDR1 SEHNR and CDR2 FQNEAQ (reference sequence). V lost 3 bases to trimming and J lost 4 bases; unmatched junction nucleotides: 4. CDR3 loop: CASSFLGLAGYEQYF. The CDR3 DNA is TGTGCCAGCAGCTTCCTGGGACTAGCGGGTTACGAGCAGTACTTC. The complete variable domain, with remaining parts taken from reference TRBV7-9 and TRBJ2-7, reads DTGVSQNPRHKITKRGQNVTFRCDPISEHNRLYWYRQTLGQGPEFLTYFQNEAQLEKSRLLSDRFSAERPKGSFSTLEIQRTEQGDSAMYLCASSFLGLAGYEQYFGPGTRLTVT.

The chain employs TRBV4-1 and TRBJ2-3; D unclear. The V gene's germline CDR1 is MGHRA and CDR2 YSYEKL. Trimming stripped 0 bases from V and 4 bases from J, with 8 bases between. The CDR3 covers 14 residues. The CDR3 here is CASSQEIGSDTQYF. The CDR3 nucleotides are TGCGCCAGCAGCCAAGAGATCGGGTCAGATACGCAGTATTTT.

The chain is built from TRBV27 and TRBJ2-6; D remains unclear. Germline V CDR1 and CDR2: MNHEY, SMNVEV (reference sequence). V shed 2 bases and J shed 1 base, with 12 bases lying between them. The CDR3 is 17 amino acids. Here the CDR3 DNA reads TGTGCCAGCAGTTTAACCCCGAGATTTTCTGGGGCCAACGTCCTGACTTTC. Protein product: CASSLTPRFSGANVLTF.

The rearrangement joins TRBV6-1 to TRBJ2-7; D remains ambiguous. Trimming pared 0 bases from V and 3 bases from J, leaving 9 bases between. The germline V gene encodes CDR1 MNHNS and CDR2 SASEGT. The CDR3 runs 14 residues. The CDR3 region has the DNA TGTGCCAGCAGTGAAGCCGGAGAAGTCTACGAGCAGTACTTC. The encoded protein is CASSEAGEVYEQYF.

A note on this clone: Additional DNA sequences in this sample encode the identical CDR3. The J gene is TRBJ1-5, the V gene TRBV27, with no clear D. The V end was cut by 3 bases, the J end by 4 bases, with 7 bases between. Looked up from germline, CDR1 is MNHEY and CDR2 is SMNVEV (reference sequence). This CDR3 contains 13 residues. The CDR3 spells CASSLWGNQPQHF. CDR3 DNA: TGTGCCAGCAGTTTGTGGGGAAATCAGCCCCAGCATTTT.

The genes are TRBV7-9 and TRBJ2-5; no firm D call. CDR1 and CDR2 from the germline V gene are SEHNR and FQNEAQ (reference sequence). The CDR3 length is 15 residues. Trimming shortened V by 0 bases and J by 3 bases, and 11 bases separated the two germline ends. CDR3 residues: CASSLALGTEETQYF. CDR3 DNA sequence: TGTGCCAGCAGCTTAGCGCTGGGAACAGAAGAGACCCAGTACTTC.

V is TRBV6-6 and J is TRBJ1-1; TRBD1 matches 7 bases. Trimming took 2 bases from V and 2 from J; bases not matched to a gene: 2. The germline V gene encodes CDR1 MNHNY and CDR2 SVGAGI (reference sequence). The CDR3 runs to 14 residues. The CDR3 nucleotides read TGTGCCAGCAGTTACGGGACAGAAAACACTGAAGCTTTCTTT. As protein: CASSYGTENTEAFF.

This rearrangement joins TRBV7-8 to TRBJ2-5, with D perhaps matching TRBD2 (6 bases). The V end was cut by 4 bases, the J end by 2 bases, with 17 bases between. Germline V lookup: CDR1 SGHVS, CDR2 FQNEAQ. The CDR3 contains 16 residues. The CDR3, as DNA: TGTGCCAGCAGCTCGCTAGGCGTACGGGGGCAAGAGACCCAGTACTTC. This encodes CASSSLGVRGQETQYF.

This chain connects TRBV4-2 to TRBJ1-4; D is possibly TRBD1 (5 bases). The germline V gene has CDR1 LGHNA and CDR2 YNFKEQ. The CDR3 is 16 amino acids. Trimming pared 0 bases from V and 6 bases from J, leaving 14 bases between. The DNA of the CDR3 is TGTGCCAGCAGCCAAGATTTCCAGGGATCGGATGAAAAACTGTTTTTT. Translation: CASSQDFQGSDEKLFF.